This passage covers 22 T cell receptor beta chains from one sample sequenced in a study of T cell changes during pregnancy in multiple sclerosis. The repertoire was sequenced with immunoSEQ multiplex PCR; TCRdb's copy has only in-frame clones and lacks some. Among over 70,000 clones listed, approximately 95% were seen once. Sequences were derived from peripheral blood, sampled in the first trimester of pregnancy. The receptors come from a female donor with multiple sclerosis, enrolled in a pregnancy study.

This chain uses TRBV9 with TRBJ2-7; D is unclear. Trimming left V 0 bases short and J 1 base short, with 8 bases between. CDR1 and CDR2 (germline): SGDLS, YYNGEE. The CDR3 runs to 14 residues. Written as DNA, the CDR3 is TGTGCCAGCAGCGTAGATCAGGTATCCTACGAGCAGTACTTC. Translation: CASSVDQVSYEQYF.

This clone was detected only once. The rearrangement uses TRBV5-6 and TRBJ1-1; 8 bases fit TRBD1. V gave up 4 bases and J gave up 6 bases; unmatched junction bases: 17. The CDR3 has 17 amino acids. Germline assignment: CDR1 SGHDT and CDR2 YYEEEE. In DNA, the CDR3 is TGTGCCAGCAGCGGCATGGGACAGGAGGGTTCGGCCCCTGAAGCTTTCTTT. This codes for CASSGMGQEGSAPEAFF.

The chain joins TRBV4-1 to TRBJ2-1; TRBD2 matches 7 bases. The CDR3 totals 16 residues. Unmatched junction bases numbered 7, after V lost 0 bases and J lost 5 bases. The germline V gene encodes CDR1 MGHRA and CDR2 YSYEKL. The CDR3 loop is CASSQDRGEGNNEQFF. The CDR3, as DNA: TGCGCCAGCAGCCAAGATCGGGGGGAGGGTAACAATGAGCAGTTCTTC.

V usage is TRBV21-1 and J usage is TRBJ2-7; the table's D call of TRBD2 was not tested on the DNA. TRBV21-1 is a pseudogene segment. CDR3 length equals 15 residues. CDR3: CASSKDAGAGHEQYF. CDR3 nucleotides: TGTGCCAGCAGCAAAGACGCGGGAGCGGGCCACGAGCAGTACTTC.

This chain uses TRBV4-2 with TRBJ1-5; TRBD1 matches at 7 bases. This CDR3 is 16 amino acids long. Germline CDR1 LGHNA, CDR2 YNFKEQ. Trimming at V came to 0 bases and at J to 5 bases, leaving 7 bases not matched to a gene. The CDR3 protein is CASSQDWTGSHQPQHF. The CDR3 nucleotides are TGTGCCAGCAGCCAAGATTGGACAGGCAGCCATCAGCCCCAGCATTTT.

V gene TRBV18 combines with J gene TRBJ1-1; D gene uncertain. This CDR3 is 14 amino acids long. The germline V and J ends were trimmed by 1 base and 2 bases, with 8 bases remaining between them. Germline V gene sequence: CDR1 KGHSH, CDR2 LQKENI. The CDR3 is CASSPRQINTEAFF. The CDR3 DNA follows: TGTGCCAGCTCACCACGGCAGATAAACACTGAAGCTTTCTTT.

The chain joins TRBV15 to TRBJ2-3; TRBD2 is a possible D gene (5 bases). CDR1 is LNHNV, CDR2 YYDKDF, per germline (reference sequence). The V end was cut by 0 bases, the J end by 2 bases, with 12 bases between. This CDR3 has 16 residues. The CDR3 nucleotides are TGTGCCACCAGCAGAGAATACCGGGGAAACACAGATACGCAGTATTTT. Translation gives CATSREYRGNTDTQYF. Filled out from reference TRBV15 and TRBJ2-3, the complete variable domain reads DAMVIQNPRYQVTQFGKPVTLSCSQTLNHNVMYWYQQKSSQAPKLLFHYYDKDFNNEADTPDNFQSRRPNTSFCFLDIRSPGLGDTAMYLCATSREYRGNTDTQYFGPGTRLTVL.

CDR3 amino acids: CASSVVGQHTDTQYF. Written as DNA, the CDR3 is TGTGCCAGCAGCGTAGTGGGACAGCACACAGATACGCAGTATTTT. V is TRBV9 and J is TRBJ2-3, with 7 bases that match TRBD1. From germline, CDR1 is SGDLS and CDR2 YYNGEE. The ends lost 0 bases at V and 2 bases at J; junction bases unmatched: 3. This CDR3 contains 15 residues.

This chain uses TRBV5-1 with TRBJ2-1; 12 positions agree with TRBD2. Losses at the gene ends were 0 bases for V and 2 bases for J; bases not matched to a gene: 3. Germline CDR1 SGHRS, CDR2 YFSETQ. This CDR3 is built from 17 residues. The CDR3 coding sequence is TGCGCCAGCAGCTTGGTTCCTAGCGGGGGGGCCTACAATGAGCAGTTCTTC. It codes for CASSLVPSGGAYNEQFF. The variable domain in full, completed from reference TRBV5-1 and TRBJ2-1, reads KAGVTQTPRYLIKTRGQQVTLSCSPISGHRSVSWYQQTPGQGLQFLFEYFSETQRNKGNFPGRFSGRQFSNSRSEMNVSTLELGDSALYLCASSLVPSGGAYNEQFFGPGTRLTVL.

This chain uses TRBV7-9 with TRBJ1-1; TRBD1 is a possible D gene (5 bases). V lost 5 bases to trimming and J lost 5 bases, with 9 bases between them. The CDR3 runs 12 residues. CDR1 and CDR2 (germline): SEHNR, FQNEAQ (reference sequence). CDR3 in amino acids: CASSPGGTEAFF. In DNA form, the CDR3 reads TGTGCCAGCAGCCCGGGGGGGACTGAAGCTTTCTTT.

The rearrangement uses TRBV27 and TRBJ1-1, with TRBD1 as a possible D gene (5 bases). V lost 3 bases to trimming and J lost 4 bases, with 15 bases between them. Germline V gene data show CDR1 as MNHEY and CDR2 as SMNVEV (reference sequence). The CDR3 covers 15 residues. Here the CDR3 DNA reads TGTGCCAGCAGTTTTAGTGGACAACCCGTCACTGAAGCTTTCTTT. Protein sequence: CASSFSGQPVTEAFF.

The chain uses TRBV15 and TRBJ2-1, with TRBD2 as a possible D gene (6 bases). The V gene lost 1 base and the J gene lost 4 bases, with 8 bases spanning the gap. CDR3 length equals 14 residues. Germline loops: CDR1 LNHNV, CDR2 YYDKDF (reference sequence). CDR3 nucleotides: TGTGCCACCAGCAGAGTTCGGGGGTACAATGAGCAGTTCTTC. This sequence encodes CATSRVRGYNEQFF.

This clone turned up a few times. This rearrangement joins TRBV19 to TRBJ2-7, with unresolved D. Per the germline V gene, CDR1 is LNHDA and CDR2 is SQIVND (reference sequence). V was pared by 2 bases and J by 0 bases, with 8 bases between. This CDR3 comprises 14 residues. CDR3 region: CASSILGSSYEQYF. CDR3 coding DNA: TGTGCCAGTAGTATACTGGGCTCCTCCTACGAGCAGTACTTC.

The V and J genes are TRBV29-1 and TRBJ2-3, with 10 positions matching TRBD1. This CDR3 comprises 14 residues. With 3 bases clipped from V and 4 bases from J, the junction kept 4 bases outside the gene matches. The germline V gene encodes CDR1 SQVTM and CDR2 ANQGSEA. This chain's CDR3 is CSVDIGQGADTQYF. In DNA, the CDR3 is TGCAGCGTTGACATCGGACAGGGGGCAGATACGCAGTATTTT.

The V call is TRBV7-3, the J call TRBJ2-7; possibly TRBD1 for D (6 bases). CDR3 size: 13 residues. Between the trimmed V and J ends, which lost 3 bases and 4 bases, there was a span of 10 bases. The germline V gene encodes CDR1 SGHTA and CDR2 FQGTGA. This CDR3 is CASSLDRPYEQYF. The CDR3 DNA is TGTGCCAGCAGCTTGGACAGACCTTACGAGCAGTACTTC.

The J gene is TRBJ1-2, the V gene TRBV6-5, with D possibly TRBD1 on 5 matching bases. The CDR3 sequence is 11 residues long. V was pared by 8 bases and J by 5 bases, with 9 bases between. Germline assignment: CDR1 MNHEY and CDR2 SVGAGI. CDR3 sequence: CASAGGYGYTF. Here the CDR3 DNA reads TGTGCCAGCGCCGGGGGGTATGGCTACACCTTC.

V gene TRBV19 combines with J gene TRBJ2-1; D might be TRBD1 (6 bases). In germline, CDR1 is LNHDA, CDR2 SQIVND (reference sequence). This CDR3 region has 14 residues. Trimming shortened V by 3 bases and J by 13 bases, and 19 bases separated the two germline ends. For the CDR3, the DNA is TGTGCCAGTAGTATCCCTCTGGGACAATCAACTCAGTTCTTC. It specifies CASSIPLGQSTQFF.

The chain couples TRBV6-6 to TRBJ2-3; TRBD2 agrees at 10 bases. Germline assignment: CDR1 MNHNY and CDR2 SVGAGI (reference sequence). The CDR3 is 15 amino acids. Germline trimming cut 11 bases from V and 4 bases from J; bases unmatched to any gene: 12. This CDR3 reads CAGWSGGVGADTQYF. As DNA, the CDR3 is TGTGCCGGATGGAGCGGGGGGGTTGGGGCAGATACGCAGTATTTT.

V gene TRBV13 combines with J gene TRBJ2-7; 11 bases line up with TRBD2. CDR3 length equals 14 residues. V was clipped by 4 bases and J by 4 bases; unmatched bases: 3. CDR1 and CDR2 from the germline V gene are PRHDT and FYEKMQ (reference sequence). CDR3 in amino acids: CASSSGLAGYEQYF. The CDR3 region has the DNA TGTGCCAGCAGCTCTGGACTAGCGGGTTACGAGCAGTACTTC. Full variable domain (missing parts from reference TRBV13 and TRBJ2-7): AAGVIQSPRHLIKEKRETATLKCYPIPRHDTVYWYQQGPGQDPQFLISFYEKMQSDKGSIPDRFSAQQFSDYHSELNMSSLELGDSALYFCASSSGLAGYEQYFGPGTRLTVT.

The V call is TRBV9, the J call TRBJ1-2; no firm D call. V was pared by 0 bases and J by 8 bases, with 17 bases between. This CDR3 region has 15 residues. The V gene's germline CDR1 is SGDLS and CDR2 YYNGEE. CDR3 loop: CASSVVSTPLLGYTF. The DNA for the CDR3 is TGTGCCAGCAGCGTAGTCTCGACACCTCTGTTGGGCTACACCTTC.

J is TRBJ2-2 and V is TRBV9; tentatively, D is TRBD2 (6 bases). CDR1 is SGDLS, CDR2 YYNGEE, per germline. V lost 0 bases to trimming and J lost 6 bases, with 15 bases between them. The length of the CDR3 is 16 residues. CDR3 in amino acids: CASSVASGGAPGELFF. CDR3 nucleotides: TGTGCCAGCAGCGTAGCGTCCGGGGGAGCCCCCGGGGAGCTGTTTTTT.

This chain links TRBV4-2 with TRBJ2-5; the match to TRBD2 covers 7 bases. Germline values: CDR1 LGHNA, CDR2 YNFKEQ. The CDR3 has 15 residues. V lost 2 bases and J lost 2; bases outside the gene matches: 5. CDR3 DNA sequence: TGTGCCAGCAGCCAATTCCGGGGGGTACAAGAGACCCAGTACTTC. Its translation: CASSQFRGVQETQYF.